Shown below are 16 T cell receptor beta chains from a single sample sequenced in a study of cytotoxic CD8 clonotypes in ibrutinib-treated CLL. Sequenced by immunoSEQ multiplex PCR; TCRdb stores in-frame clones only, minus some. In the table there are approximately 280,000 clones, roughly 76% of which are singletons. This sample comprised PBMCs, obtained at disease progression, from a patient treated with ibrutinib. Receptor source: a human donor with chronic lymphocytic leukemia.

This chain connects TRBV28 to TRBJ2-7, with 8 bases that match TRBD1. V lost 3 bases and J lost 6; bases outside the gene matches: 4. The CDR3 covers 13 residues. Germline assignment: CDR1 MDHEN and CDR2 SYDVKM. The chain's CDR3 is CASSLRTGSEQYF. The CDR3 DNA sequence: TGTGCCAGCAGTTTGAGGACAGGGTCCGAGCAGTACTTC.

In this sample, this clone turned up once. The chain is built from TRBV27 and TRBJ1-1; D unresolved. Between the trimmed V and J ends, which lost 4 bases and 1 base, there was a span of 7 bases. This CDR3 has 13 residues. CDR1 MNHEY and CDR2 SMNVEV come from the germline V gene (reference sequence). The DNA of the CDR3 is TGTGCCAGCAGTTGGCTGGGGAACACTGAAGCTTTCTTT. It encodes CASSWLGNTEAFF.

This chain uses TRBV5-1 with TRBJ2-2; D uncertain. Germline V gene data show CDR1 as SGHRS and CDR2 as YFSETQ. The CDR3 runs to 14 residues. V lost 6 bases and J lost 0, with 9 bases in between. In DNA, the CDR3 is TGCGCCAGCAATGCAGTCACGAACACCGGGGAGCTGTTTTTT. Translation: CASNAVTNTGELFF. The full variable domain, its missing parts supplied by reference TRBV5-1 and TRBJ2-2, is KAGVTQTPRYLIKTRGQQVTLSCSPISGHRSVSWYQQTPGQGLQFLFEYFSETQRNKGNFPGRFSGRQFSNSRSEMNVSTLELGDSALYLCASNAVTNTGELFFGEGSRLTVL.

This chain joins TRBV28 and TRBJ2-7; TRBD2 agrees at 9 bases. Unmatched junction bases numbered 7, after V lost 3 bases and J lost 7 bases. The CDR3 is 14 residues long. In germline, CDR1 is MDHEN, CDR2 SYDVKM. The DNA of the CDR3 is TGTGCCAGCAGTTTTTTTGCGGGAGGGGAAGAGCAGTACTTC. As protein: CASSFFAGGEEQYF.

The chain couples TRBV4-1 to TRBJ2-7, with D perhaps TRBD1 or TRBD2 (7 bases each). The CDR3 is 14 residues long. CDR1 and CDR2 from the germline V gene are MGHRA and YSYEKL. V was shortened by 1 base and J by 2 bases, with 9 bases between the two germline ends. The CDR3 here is CASSQAGGAYEQYF. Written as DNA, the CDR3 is TGCGCCAGCAGCCAAGCAGGGGGGGCCTACGAGCAGTACTTC.

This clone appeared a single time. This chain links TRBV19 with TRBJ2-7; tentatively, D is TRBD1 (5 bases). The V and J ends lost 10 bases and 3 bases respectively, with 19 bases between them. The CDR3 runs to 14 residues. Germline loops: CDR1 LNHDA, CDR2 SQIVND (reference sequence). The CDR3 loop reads CATSRLGEHYEQYF. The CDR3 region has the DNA TGTGCCACCTCCCGGTTAGGGGAACACTACGAGCAGTACTTC.

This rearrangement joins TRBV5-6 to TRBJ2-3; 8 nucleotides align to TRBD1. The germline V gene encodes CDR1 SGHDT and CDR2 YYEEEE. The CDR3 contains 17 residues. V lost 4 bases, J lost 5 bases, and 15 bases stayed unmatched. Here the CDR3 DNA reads TGTGCCAGCAGCGCCCTGGAACAGGGGGTTAGGTTAGATACGCAGTATTTT. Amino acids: CASSALEQGVRLDTQYF.

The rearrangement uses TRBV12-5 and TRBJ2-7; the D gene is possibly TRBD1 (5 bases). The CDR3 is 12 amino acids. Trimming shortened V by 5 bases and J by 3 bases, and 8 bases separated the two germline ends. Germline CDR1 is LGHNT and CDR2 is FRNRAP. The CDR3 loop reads CASGARVYEQYF. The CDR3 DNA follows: TGTGCTAGTGGTGCCAGGGTCTACGAGCAGTACTTC.

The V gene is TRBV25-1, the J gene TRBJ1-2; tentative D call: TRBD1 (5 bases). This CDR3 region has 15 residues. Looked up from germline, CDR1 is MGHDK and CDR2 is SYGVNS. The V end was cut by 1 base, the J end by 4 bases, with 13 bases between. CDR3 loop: CASSEFRGVGYGYTF. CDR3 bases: TGTGCCAGCAGTGAATTTCGGGGGGTAGGCTATGGCTACACCTTC.

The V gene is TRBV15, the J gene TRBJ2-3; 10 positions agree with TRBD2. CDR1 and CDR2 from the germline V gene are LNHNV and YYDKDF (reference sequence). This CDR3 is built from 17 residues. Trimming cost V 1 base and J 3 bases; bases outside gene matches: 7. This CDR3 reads CATSRVRTSGPTDTQYF. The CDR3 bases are TGTGCCACCAGCAGAGTGAGGACTAGCGGCCCAACAGATACGCAGTATTTT.

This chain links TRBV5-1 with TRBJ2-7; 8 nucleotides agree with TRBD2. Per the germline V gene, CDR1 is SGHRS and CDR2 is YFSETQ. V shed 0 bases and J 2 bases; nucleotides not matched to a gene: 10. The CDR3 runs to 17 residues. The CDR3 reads CASSLARAGGVPYEQYF. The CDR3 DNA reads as TGCGCCAGCAGCTTGGCCCGGGCGGGAGGAGTCCCCTACGAGCAGTACTTC.

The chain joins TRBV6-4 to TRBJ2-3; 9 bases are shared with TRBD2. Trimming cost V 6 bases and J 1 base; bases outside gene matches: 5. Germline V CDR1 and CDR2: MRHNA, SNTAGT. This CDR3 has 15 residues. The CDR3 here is CASRISSGGTDTQYF. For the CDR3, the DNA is TGTGCCAGCAGGATTTCTAGCGGGGGCACAGATACGCAGTATTTT.

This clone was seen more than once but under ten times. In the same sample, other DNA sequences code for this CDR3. CDR3 nucleotide sequence: TGTGCCATCAGTGAGTCGTCGGATACGCAGTATTTT. Residues: CAISESSDTQYF. The rearrangement links TRBV10-3 to TRBJ2-3; D unclear. The length of the CDR3 is 12 residues. V lost 0 bases, J lost 6 bases, and 4 bases lay in between. CDR1 ENHRY and CDR2 SYGVKD come from the germline V gene.

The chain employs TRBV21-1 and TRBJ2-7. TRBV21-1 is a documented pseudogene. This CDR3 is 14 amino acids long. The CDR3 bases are TGTGCCAGCAGCAAAGAGGAAGGGCGCTACGAGCAGTACTTC. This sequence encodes CASSKEEGRYEQYF.

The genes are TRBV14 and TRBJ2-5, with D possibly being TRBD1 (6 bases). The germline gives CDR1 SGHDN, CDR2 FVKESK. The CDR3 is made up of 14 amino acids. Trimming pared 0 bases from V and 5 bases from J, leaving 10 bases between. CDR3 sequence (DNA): TGTGCCAGCAGCCAAGATTTGCAGGGGGAGACCCAGTACTTC. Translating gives CASSQDLQGETQYF.

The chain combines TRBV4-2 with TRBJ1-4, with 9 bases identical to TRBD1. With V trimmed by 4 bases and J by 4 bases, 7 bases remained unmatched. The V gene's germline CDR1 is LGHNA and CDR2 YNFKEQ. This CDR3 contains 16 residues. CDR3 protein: CASSPYGTGLNEKLFF. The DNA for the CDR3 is TGTGCCAGCAGCCCTTACGGGACAGGGCTTAATGAAAAACTGTTTTTT.